Following are 6 T cell receptor beta chains from one sample sequenced in a study of blood T cell repertoires in COVID-19. Method: immunoSEQ multiplex PCR; TCRdb's copy keeps in-frame clones and lacks some. The sample has 200,000 or so clones, 88% seen once. Sequencing was carried out using peripheral blood. These receptors all stem from a man in his fifties or sixties with COVID-19, enrolled during active disease.

The rearrangement links TRBV18 to TRBJ2-7; D unclear. This CDR3 contains 14 residues. Trimming shortened V by 4 bases and J by 2 bases, and 12 bases separated the two germline ends. Germline lookup yields CDR1 KGHSH and CDR2 LQKENI. The CDR3 loop is CASSLAVTTYEQYF. The CDR3, as DNA: TGTGCCAGCTCACTAGCTGTTACGACCTACGAGCAGTACTTC.

In DNA, the CDR3 is TGTGCCAGCAGCCGTACCCCGGGACTAGCGGTGAATCCGTTCTTC. Amino acids: CASSRTPGLAVNPFF. The chain uses TRBV7-8 and TRBJ2-1, with TRBD2 matching over 11 bases. The CDR3 extends over 15 amino acids. Germline loops: CDR1 SGHVS, CDR2 FQNEAQ. The J segment lost 15 bases and the V segment lost 5 bases, leaving 15 bases of the junction unmatched.

The V gene is TRBV5-5, the J gene TRBJ2-7; tentative D call: TRBD1 (6 bases). CDR1 and CDR2 from the germline V gene are SGHKS and YYEKEE (reference sequence). The CDR3 extends over 14 amino acids. Trimming removed 4 bases at V and 2 bases at J, with 13 bases between. The CDR3 here is CASSATQGTYEQYF. The CDR3 DNA reads as TGTGCCAGCAGCGCAACACAGGGTACCTACGAGCAGTACTTC.

This clone occurred once. The chain employs TRBV4-3 and TRBJ1-1; D not resolved. CDR1 is LGHNA and CDR2 is YSLEER in the germline V gene. V was pared by 1 base and J by 3 bases, with 12 bases between. This CDR3 spans 15 amino acids. The CDR3 loop reads CASSQAPGHHTEAFF. CDR3 in DNA: TGCGCCAGCAGCCAAGCCCCTGGGCACCACACTGAAGCTTTCTTT.

The rearrangement uses TRBV20-1 and TRBJ2-1; 8 bases agree with TRBD1. The V and J ends lost 3 bases and 4 bases, in that order; junction bases with no gene match: 5. Germline values: CDR1 DFQATT, CDR2 SNEGSKA (reference sequence). The CDR3 totals 14 residues. The CDR3 sequence: CSASSRGRYNEQFF. CDR3 in DNA: TGCAGTGCTAGTAGCAGGGGGCGTTACAATGAGCAGTTCTTC.

CDR3 nucleotides: TGTGCCACCAGTGATTGGAGACCGGGATACTCCTACGAGCAGTACTTC. Translated: CATSDWRPGYSYEQYF. The chain is built from TRBV24-1 and TRBJ2-7; possibly TRBD2 for D (5 bases). This CDR3 has 16 amino acids. The germline V and J ends were trimmed by 2 bases and 0 bases, with 13 bases remaining between them. The germline CDR1 and CDR2 sequences are KGHDR and SFDVKD.